This T cell receptor beta chain was captured by sequencing in a study of blood T cell repertoires in COVID-19. Study in general: T cells, B-cell-depleted T cells, or PBMCs supplied cDNA or gDNA.

In the original processing: Reference gene primer amplification gave nucleated cell count estimates. Assay used: immunoSEQ multiplex PCR; TCRdb lists only in-frame clones, some missing. The V and J calls and clone size are taken from that table; D and trimming were inferred from the DNA. This sample has approximately 210,000 clones, with 83% found just once. CDR3 length: 21 amino acids. Germline V CDR1 and CDR2: LGHDT, YNNKEL (reference sequence). The trim removed 6 bases at V and 5 bases at J, leaving 19 bases unmatched. The sequence was collected from a middle-aged woman with active or convalescent COVID-19. The material sequenced was peripheral blood. This chain joins TRBV3-1 (or the pseudogene TRBV3-2) and TRBJ2-2, with 15 bases identical to TRBD2. The CDR3 DNA follows: TGTGCCAGCAGTCGACGGGCAAGAACCCCCGGGACTAGCGGGGGGACCGGGGAGCTGTTTTTT. This codes for CASSRRARTPGTSGGTGELFF.